These 20 T cell receptor beta chains were all obtained from the same sample, sequenced in a study of shared T cell receptors in the human thymus. Using immunoSEQ multiplex PCR, the repertoire was profiled, and TCRdb retains in-frame clones only, with some absent. The sample contains about 660,000 clones, 70% to 90% of which appear only once. A further study also used this sample, focusing on human thymus T cells.

Sample: thymocytes. The receptors were gathered from a boy in the first two years of life with a congenital heart defect.

This clone was observed a few times. This chain connects TRBV28 to TRBJ2-2; 8 nucleotides line up with TRBD2. The CDR3 has 17 residues. CDR1 is MDHEN and CDR2 is SYDVKM in the germline V gene. Germline trimming cut 5 bases from V and 6 bases from J; bases unmatched to any gene: 14. CDR3 DNA sequence: TGTGCCAGCAGTCCCATAGCGGGGAGAACATGGGCCGGGGAGCTGTTTTTT. It yields the protein CASSPIAGRTWAGELFF.

The chain joins TRBV11-2 to TRBJ2-6, with 7 positions matching TRBD1. V lost 2 bases and J lost 10; bases outside the gene matches: 8. Germline assignment: CDR1 SGHAT and CDR2 FQNNGV. The CDR3 spans 15 residues. The DNA for the CDR3 is TGTGCCAGCAGCTTACCCCGACAGGGCCCAAACGTCCTGACTTTC. The encoded protein is CASSLPRQGPNVLTF.

The chain's CDR3 is CASSFVQGSEQYF. CDR3 nucleotides: TGTGCCAGCAGTTTCGTGCAGGGGAGCGAGCAGTACTTC. The rearrangement uses TRBV27 and TRBJ2-7; D may be TRBD1 (6 bases). The germline V gene has CDR1 MNHEY and CDR2 SMNVEV (reference sequence). This CDR3 spans 13 amino acids. Trimming left V 3 bases short and J 6 bases short, with 12 bases between.

The chain links TRBV4-1 to TRBJ2-5, with 8 nucleotides matching TRBD2. The CDR3 has 16 residues. Germline trimming cut 0 bases from V and 5 bases from J; bases unmatched to any gene: 8. CDR1 is MGHRA and CDR2 is YSYEKL in the germline V gene. CDR3 nucleotide sequence: TGCGCCAGCAGCCAAGATCTGCGGGGGGCGAGGGAGACCCAGTACTTC. Amino acids: CASSQDLRGARETQYF.

This chain joins TRBV11-2 and TRBJ2-3; 11 bases are a match to TRBD2. The CDR3 totals 15 residues. V shed 5 bases, J shed 6 bases, and the junction held 7 bases outside the gene matches. CDR1 is SGHAT, CDR2 FQNNGV, per germline. This CDR3 reads CASSPSGRSRDTQYF. Here the CDR3 DNA reads TGTGCCAGCAGCCCTAGCGGGAGGTCCAGGGATACGCAGTATTTT.

This clone turned up a few times. The chain carries TRBV18 and TRBJ2-5, with 10 bases that match TRBD2. The trim removed 2 bases at V and 10 bases at J, leaving 16 bases unmatched. This CDR3 is built from 17 residues. Germline V gene lookup returns CDR1 KGHSH and CDR2 LQKENI. In nucleotides, the CDR3 is TGTGCCAGCTCACCAGGTTCGGGACTAGCGTCGGCGGGGGGCCAGTACTTC. Amino acids: CASSPGSGLASAGGQYF. Full variable domain (outside the CDR3, taken from reference TRBV18 and TRBJ2-5): NAGVMQNPRHLVRRRGQEARLRCSPMKGHSHVYWYRQLPEEGLKFMVYLQKENIIDESGMPKERFSAEFPKEGPSILRIQQVVRGDSAAYFCASSPGSGLASAGGQYFGPGTRLLVL.

This sequence joins TRBV27 and TRBJ2-7; 7 bases map to TRBD2. V shed 8 bases, J shed 6 bases, and the junction held 7 bases outside the gene matches. Per the germline V gene, CDR1 is MNHEY and CDR2 is SMNVEV (reference sequence). The CDR3 is made up of 12 amino acids. CDR3 residues: CASPPAGVEQYF. In DNA, the CDR3 is TGTGCCAGCCCCCCCGCGGGAGTCGAGCAGTACTTC.

The chain carries TRBV19 and TRBJ1-4, with D possibly TRBD1 on 5 matching bases. V lost 7 bases to trimming and J lost 10 bases, with 16 bases between them. CDR1 and CDR2 from the germline V gene are LNHDA and SQIVND (reference sequence). This CDR3 is built from 13 residues. CDR3 region: CASTPGEAGKLFF. CDR3 coding DNA: TGTGCCAGTACCCCGGGGGAGGCGGGAAAACTGTTTTTT.

The chain has TRBV30 and TRBJ1-2; D is unclear. Trimming left V 0 bases short and J 5 bases short, with 16 bases between. From germline, CDR1 is GTSNPN and CDR2 SVGIG (reference sequence). The CDR3 runs 15 residues. DNA of the CDR3: TGTGCCTGGAGTGTATCCCACGAACTTCCTTATGGCTACACCTTC. This translates into CAWSVSHELPYGYTF.

V gene TRBV30 combines with J gene TRBJ1-3; 10 positions match TRBD1. The germline CDR1 and CDR2 sequences are GTSNPN and SVGIG (reference sequence). Trimming took 3 bases from V and 0 from J; bases not matched to a gene: 8. The CDR3 consists of 17 residues. The CDR3 DNA reads TGTGCCTGGAGATTCGGACAGGGGGGCCACTCTGGAAACACCATATATTTT. It codes for CAWRFGQGGHSGNTIYF. The full variable domain, with the rest looked up from reference TRBV30 and TRBJ1-3, is SQTIHQWPATLVQPVGSPLSLECTVEGTSNPNLYWYRQAAGRGLQLLFYSVGIGQISSEVPQNLSASRPQDRQFILSSKKLLLSDSGFYLCAWRFGQGGHSGNTIYFGEGSWLTVV.

The chain combines TRBV6-5 with TRBJ1-2, with 9 bases aligning to TRBD1. J was trimmed by 7 bases and V by 6 bases; bases with no gene match: 6. This CDR3 has 13 residues. Germline CDR1 MNHEY, CDR2 SVGAGI. CDR3 in DNA: TGTGCCAGCAGACCGGGACAGGGCTCTGGCTACACCTTC. It is translated as CASRPGQGSGYTF.

The count of this clone is one. This chain links TRBV5-6 with TRBJ2-3; D might be TRBD2 (6 bases). This CDR3 contains 17 residues. CDR1 SGHDT and CDR2 YYEEEE come from the germline V gene. Trimming shortened V by 3 bases and J by 2 bases, and 19 bases separated the two germline ends. The CDR3 DNA follows: TGTGCCAGCAGCTCGGGTGGGAGCGGGTTCTACACAGATACGCAGTATTTT. Translation gives CASSSGGSGFYTDTQYF.

This rearrangement joins TRBV30 to TRBJ1-2; the match to TRBD1 covers 7 bases. Trimming cost V 3 bases and J 3 bases; bases outside gene matches: 7. Germline-derived CDR1 and CDR2 are GTSNPN and SVGIG (reference sequence). CDR3 size: 14 residues. The CDR3 coding sequence is TGTGCCTGGAGCCGGGACAGCGAATACTATGGCTACACCTTC. It is translated as CAWSRDSEYYGYTF.

V gene TRBV30 combines with J gene TRBJ2-1, with 12 bases fitting TRBD2. CDR1 and CDR2 from the germline V gene are GTSNPN and SVGIG (reference sequence). The J segment lost 6 bases and the V segment lost 5 bases, leaving 11 bases of the junction unmatched. This CDR3 is 16 amino acids long. This chain's CDR3 is CAWDPLAGGMGNEQFF. CDR3 sequence (DNA): TGTGCCTGGGATCCACTAGCGGGAGGCATGGGCAATGAGCAGTTCTTC.

This chain links TRBV9 with TRBJ1-1; tentative D call: TRBD1 (5 bases). Trimming cost V 0 bases and J 5 bases, with 29 bases left between them. Germline CDR1 is SGDLS and CDR2 is YYNGEE. CDR3 length: 20 amino acids. The CDR3, as DNA: TGTGCCAGCAGCGTAGCTACAGGTCCAGCCGATAATGGGGAAACGACTGAAGCTTTCTTT. Its protein product is CASSVATGPADNGETTEAFF.

The CDR3, as DNA: TGTGCCAGCAGCCAAGATAGTCCCACCGGGGAGCTGTTTTTT. This translates into CASSQDSPTGELFF. V gene TRBV4-2 combines with J gene TRBJ2-2; no clear D gene. Trimming took off 0 bases at V and 4 bases at J, with 6 bases between the two ends. The germline V gene encodes CDR1 LGHNA and CDR2 YNFKEQ. The CDR3 runs 14 residues.

J is TRBJ2-2 and V is TRBV7-8; D perhaps matches TRBD2 (6 bases). The CDR3 contains 16 residues. Germline V gene lookup returns CDR1 SGHVS and CDR2 FQNEAQ. V dropped 7 bases and J dropped 2 bases, with 17 bases sitting between them. The CDR3 spells CASNEVAGINTGELFF. The CDR3 nucleotides read TGTGCCAGCAATGAGGTGGCGGGGATTAACACCGGGGAGCTGTTTTTT. The variable domain in full, completed from reference TRBV7-8 and TRBJ2-2, reads GAGVSQSPRYKVAKRGQDVALRCDPISGHVSLFWYQQALGQGPEFLTYFQNEAQLDKSGLPSDRFFAERPEGSVSTLKIQRTQQEDSAVYLCASNEVAGINTGELFFGEGSRLTVL.

The chain joins TRBV27 to TRBJ2-7, with a possible D match to TRBD2 (6 bases). This CDR3 is 13 amino acids long. Deletions cut 8 bases from V and 5 bases from J, with 16 bases between. Germline CDR1 MNHEY, CDR2 SMNVEV (reference sequence). For the CDR3, the DNA is TGTGCCAGCCAGCCTCGGGAGTCTGACGAGCAGTACTTC. Encoded protein: CASQPRESDEQYF.

V is TRBV5-1 and J is TRBJ1-1; no definite D call. Germline V gene data show CDR1 as SGHRS and CDR2 as YFSETQ. V was shortened by 0 bases and J by 0 bases, with 21 bases between the two germline ends. This CDR3 is built from 19 residues. For the CDR3, the DNA is TGCGCCAGCAGCTTGGTTGGGTGGGCAGGTAATTTGCTGAACACTGAAGCTTTCTTT. This sequence encodes CASSLVGWAGNLLNTEAFF.

To note about this clone: Within the sample, other DNA sequences also encode this same CDR3. V and J are TRBV7-9 and TRBJ2-5, with no clear D. The end of the DNA is better explained by TRBJ2-7, so the J call may be wrong. The CDR3 is made up of 11 amino acids. From germline, CDR1 is SEHNR and CDR2 FQNEAQ (reference sequence). The CDR3 here is CASSPTYEQYF. The CDR3 nucleotides are TGTGCCAGCAGCCCAACCTACGAGCAGTACTTC.